This TCR beta chain was recovered during a study of CD8+ T cells in alopecia areata. Study context: Skin grafts from roughly 6-13-month-old C3H/HeJ donors with spontaneous alopecia were placed on approximately 7-11-week-old female C3H/HeJ mice. Study conclusions and caveats: Elevated clonality characterized lesional scalp relative to normal scalp, particularly in alopecia totalis/universalis.

The CDR3 loop spans 14 amino acids. With V trimmed by 2 bases and J by 2 bases, 2 bases remained unmatched. Germline V CDR1 and CDR2: SGHDT, FRDEAV. In this sample, this clone turned up a few times. Antigen specificity is unknown. The genes are named according to mouse. The DNA ends 4 residues before the CDR3 does, and the rest of the CDR3 is filled in from the germline J gene. Cell sorting was performed on pooled cutaneous lymph node cells with CD4, CD8alpha, NKG2D, NKG2ACE and other markers. Reverse transcribed after extraction, RNA yielded cDNA as the sequencing template. Data came from immunoSEQ multiplex PCR; TCRdb stores just in-frame clones and leaves some out. The sample presents around 300,000 clones, none singletons.

The chain joins TRBV14 to TRBJ1-2; 8 nucleotides line up with TRBD1. The clonotype originates from a C3H/HeJ mouse with alopecia areata. Mice of this strain are of MHC haplotype H2-k. Sequencing input: CD4+ T cells sorted from a lymph node. CDR3 loop: CASSFWDRNSDYTF. CDR3 DNA, as far as it was read: TGTGCCAGCAGTTTTTGGGACAGGAACTCC.